The 5 T cell receptor beta chains presented below share a single source sample, sequenced in a study of CD8+ T cells in alopecia areata. Reverse transcription of extracted RNA yielded cDNA, which provided the sequencing template. The assay was immunoSEQ multiplex PCR, and TCRdb's table has in-frame clones only and misses some. The top ten clones hold approximately 10% of a sample with 160,000 or so clones, approximately 65% of them seen once. Material: CD8+ T cells sorted from blood, obtained at week 0. These receptors came from a human donor with alopecia areata.

The chain employs TRBV6-1 and TRBJ2-5, with D maybe TRBD2 (6 bases). Germline assignment: CDR1 MNHNS and CDR2 SASEGT. Trimming shortened V by 4 bases and J by 1 base, and 10 bases separated the two germline ends. CDR3 size: 14 residues. CDR3 in amino acids: CASSVTSPQETQYF. The CDR3 nucleotides read TGTGCCAGCAGTGTGACTAGTCCCCAAGAGACCCAGTACTTC.

This clone was counted once. V is TRBV7-9 and J is TRBJ2-2; 10 bases are a match to TRBD2. The CDR3 loop spans 16 amino acids. The V and J ends lost 4 bases and 2 bases, in that order; junction bases with no gene match: 4. The germline gives CDR1 SEHNR, CDR2 FQNEAQ (reference sequence). The CDR3 region is CASSSGLAANTGELFF. The CDR3 DNA reads TGTGCCAGCAGCTCCGGACTAGCGGCTAACACCGGGGAGCTGTTTTTT.

V and J are TRBV7-8 and TRBJ1-2; 7 nucleotides agree with TRBD1. The CDR3 is 17 residues long. Per germline, CDR1 SGHVS and CDR2 FQNEAQ. V dropped 2 bases and J dropped 1; count of bases not matched to a gene: 10. The CDR3 DNA sequence: TGTGCCAGCAGCTTAATTGTACAGGGGAGGATTAACTATGGCTACACCTTC. It specifies CASSLIVQGRINYGYTF.

The rearrangement links TRBV7-9 to TRBJ2-1; no firm D call. Between the trimmed V and J ends, which lost 5 bases and 9 bases, there was a span of 11 bases. The CDR3 extends over 12 amino acids. Germline values: CDR1 SEHNR, CDR2 FQNEAQ (reference sequence). The CDR3 here is CASSPSSGEQFF. The CDR3 DNA reads TGTGCCAGCAGCCCTTCGTCCGGTGAGCAGTTCTTC.

The V gene is TRBV30, the J gene TRBJ2-7; D uncertain. The CDR3 length is 11 residues. V lost 0 bases to trimming and J lost 5 bases, with 5 bases between them. Germline CDR1 reads GTSNPN; CDR2 reads SVGIG (reference sequence). CDR3 sequence: CAWSVPHEQYF. The DNA of the CDR3 is TGTGCCTGGAGTGTACCGCACGAGCAGTACTTC.